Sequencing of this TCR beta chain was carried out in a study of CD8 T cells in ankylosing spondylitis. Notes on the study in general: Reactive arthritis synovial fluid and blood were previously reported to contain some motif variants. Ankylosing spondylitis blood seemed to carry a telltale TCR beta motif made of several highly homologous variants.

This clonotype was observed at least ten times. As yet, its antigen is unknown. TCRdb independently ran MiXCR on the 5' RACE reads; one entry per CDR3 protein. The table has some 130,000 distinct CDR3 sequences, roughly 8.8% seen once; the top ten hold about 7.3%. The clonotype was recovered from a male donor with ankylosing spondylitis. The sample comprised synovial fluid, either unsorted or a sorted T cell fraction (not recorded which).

The CDR3 here is CASSFPRSKNIQYF. CDR3 nucleotide sequence: TGTGCCAGCAGTTTTCCGAGGTCCAAAAACATTCAGTACTTC. The rearrangement joins TRBV28 to TRBJ2-4, with D hard to call. The CDR3 is 14 amino acids. Germline CDR1 reads MDHEN; CDR2 reads SYDVKM. Trimming cost V 3 bases and J 2 bases, with 8 bases left between them.